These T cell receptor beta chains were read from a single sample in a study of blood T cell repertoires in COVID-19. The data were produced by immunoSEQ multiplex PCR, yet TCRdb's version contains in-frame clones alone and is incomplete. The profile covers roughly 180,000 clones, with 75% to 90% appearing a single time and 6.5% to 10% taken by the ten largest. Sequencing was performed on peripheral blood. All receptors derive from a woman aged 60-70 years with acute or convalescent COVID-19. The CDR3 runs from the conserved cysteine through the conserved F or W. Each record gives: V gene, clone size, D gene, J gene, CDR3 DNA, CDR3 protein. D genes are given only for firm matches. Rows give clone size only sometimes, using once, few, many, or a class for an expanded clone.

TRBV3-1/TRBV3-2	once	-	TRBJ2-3	TGTGCCAGCAGCCCCCGGCCGGGTACGCAGTATTTT	CASSPRPGTQYF
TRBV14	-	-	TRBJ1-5	TGTGCCAGCAGCCTCCTAAAGAGCGGGCCCCAGCATTTT	CASSLLKSGPQHF
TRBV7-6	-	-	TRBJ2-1	TGTGCCAGCATCAGCTTGGAGGGCCTAAAAAACAATGAGCAGTTCTTC	CASISLEGLKNNEQFF
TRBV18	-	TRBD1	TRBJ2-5	TGTGCCAGCTCACCGATTGACAGGGCAGAGACCCAGTACTTC	CASSPIDRAETQYF
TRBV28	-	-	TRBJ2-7	TGTGCCAGCAGTTTTTTAGATTCCTACGAGCAGTACTTC	CASSFLDSYEQYF
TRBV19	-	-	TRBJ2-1	TGTGCCAGTAGTCCGGGAGTAGGGAATGAGCAGTTCTTC	CASSPGVGNEQFF
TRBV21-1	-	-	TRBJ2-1	TGTGCCAGCAGATTCCGGGACTTCTGCTCCTACAATGAGCAGTTCTTC	CASRFRDFCSYNEQFF
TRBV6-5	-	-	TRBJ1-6	TGTGCCAGCAGTTACACCAGCAGGAATTCACCCCTCCACTTT	CASSYTSRNSPLHF
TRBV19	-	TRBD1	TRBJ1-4	TGTGCCAGTAGTTCCGGGACAGGGTATGAAAAACTGTTTTTT	CASSSGTGYEKLFF
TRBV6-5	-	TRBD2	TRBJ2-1	TGTGCCAGCAGTCCCGGGACTAGCGGATCTGAGCAGTTCTTC	CASSPGTSGSEQFF
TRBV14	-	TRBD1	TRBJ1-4	TGTGCCAGCAGCCAGCAGGGGGTGACTAATGAAAAACTGTTTTTT	CASSQQGVTNEKLFF
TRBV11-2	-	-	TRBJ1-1	TGTGCCAGCAGCTTAGGGAGGGCGGAAGCTTTCTTT	CASSLGRAEAFF
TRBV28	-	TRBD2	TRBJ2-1	TGTGCCAGCACAACTATTAGCGGGAGGACCAGGAGGGGGGAGCAGTTCTTC	CASTTISGRTRRGEQFF
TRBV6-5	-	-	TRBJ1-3	TGTGCCAGCAGTTCCGGGGGAATTGGAAACACCATATATTTT	CASSSGGIGNTIYF
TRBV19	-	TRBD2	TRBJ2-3	TGTGCCAGTAGTAGGGGACTAGCGGGAGCGACAGATACGCAGTATTTT	CASSRGLAGATDTQYF
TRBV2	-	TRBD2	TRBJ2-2	TGTGCCAGCAGTGATTTCTGGCTAGCGGGATACACCGGGGAGCTGTTTTTT	CASSDFWLAGYTGELFF
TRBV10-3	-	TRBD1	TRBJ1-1	TGTGCCACCGAGCAGGGGGGCTTGGGTGAAGCTTTCTTT	CATEQGGLGEAFF
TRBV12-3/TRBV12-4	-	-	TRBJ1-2	TGTGCCAGCAGTTTTGGTCAGTTTAGCGGCTACACCTTC	CASSFGQFSGYTF
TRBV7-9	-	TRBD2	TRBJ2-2	TGTGCCAGCAGCTCCGCTAGCGGGACCAACGCGAACACCGGGGAGCTGTTTTTT	CASSSASGTNANTGELFF
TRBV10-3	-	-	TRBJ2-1	TGTGCCATCAGTGAGTCTCAGGGGATTACAAATGAGCAGTTCTTC	CAISESQGITNEQFF
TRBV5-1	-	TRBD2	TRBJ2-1	TGCGCCAGCAGCCCACTAGCGGGGGGCTACAATGAGCAGTTCTTC	CASSPLAGGYNEQFF
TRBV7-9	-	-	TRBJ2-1	TGTGCCAGCAGCTTAGGGGGCCCGAGCTCCTACAATGAGCAGTTCTTC	CASSLGGPSSYNEQFF
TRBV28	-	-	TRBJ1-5	TGTGCCACCCGAGGGTCGGTTTATAGCAATCAGCCCCAGCATTTT	CATRGSVYSNQPQHF
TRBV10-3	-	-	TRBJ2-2	TGTGCCATCAGTGGAACAGGGGGGGGAACCGGGGAGCTGTTTTTT	CAISGTGGGTGELFF
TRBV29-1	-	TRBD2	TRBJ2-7	TGCAGCGTTGAAGGACTAGCGGGAGTGGGAGAGCAGTACTTC	CSVEGLAGVGEQYF
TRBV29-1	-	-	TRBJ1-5	TGCAGCATTTCAATAAACGGTGGCAATCAGCCCCAGCATTTT	CSISINGGNQPQHF
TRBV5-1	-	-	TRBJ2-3	TGCGCCAGCAGCTTGGTCCCTAGCGGAGGGGGAGCAGATACGCAGTATTTT	CASSLVPSGGGADTQYF
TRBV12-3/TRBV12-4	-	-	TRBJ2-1	TGTGCCAGCAGTTCGGGACTCCACAATGAGCAGTTCTTC	CASSSGLHNEQFF
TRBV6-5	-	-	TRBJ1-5	TGTGCCAGCAGGGCCCACAATCAGCCCCAGCATTTT	CASRAHNQPQHF
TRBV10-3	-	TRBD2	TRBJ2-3	TGTGCCATCAGCGGACTAGCGGGAGACTTTACGCAGTATTTT	CAISGLAGDFTQYF
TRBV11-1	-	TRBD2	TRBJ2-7	TGTGCCAGCAGCCCTGTTTCTAGCGGGAGCCCCTACGAGCAGTACTTC	CASSPVSSGSPYEQYF